One TCR beta chain is described in this entry. No cognate antigen has been identified for it. No clone much larger than this one lies a single base away; base qualities are absent. This specimen belongs to a study of cytomegalovirus exposure and HLA in healthy donors (dated by TCRdb to about 2017). With regard to the full study: A later analysis indicated that the 120 validation repertoires were generated on the platform also employed for the 650 to 850 repertoires of the first cohort. The aim of the study was to test whether cataloging public T cell receptors could identify signatures of past pathogen exposure. Along with the approximately 650-subject first cohort, a separate validation cohort of over a hundred different subjects was used. The study combined high-throughput TCR immunosequencing, statistical association of individual TCRs with disease status, and machine learning to predict cytomegalovirus infection status. What the study reported, not specific to this receptor: Most TCR sequences were seen in very few donors, while some public TCRs were found in many individuals. The authors suggested that the approach could potentially be generalized to other disease states and immunological phenotypes. In the study, 150 to 200 TCR beta chains were listed as associated with cytomegalovirus. A later analysis lacked HLA typing for the validation cohort, so it scored co-occurrence in that cohort across all 130 or so repertoires. A later analysis found that TCRs clustered in the first cohort also tended to co-occur in the approximately 120 validation repertoires, with 94% of cluster scores above 0. In vitro tests confirmed that three of the cytomegalovirus-associated TCR beta chains recognize cytomegalovirus antigens. In both the original and validation cohorts, the classifier was reported to diagnose cytomegalovirus status with high specificity and sensitivity.

The protocol used for the library was the immunoSEQ multiplex PCR assay. The paper's processing steps were these. A statistical classification framework was developed to diagnose cytomegalovirus status using the catalog of TCR beta chain sequences. In its TCRdb copy, this immuneACCESS table keeps in-frame sequences only and misses some clones. Where compared with another copy, unresolved V genes explain less than half of these, and the others have no known cause. V, J and clone size were drawn from that table, and D and trimming were deduced from the DNA. Present in this sample are a few hundred thousand clones, nearly 90% of which were seen just once. Around 1% of the sample is in the top ten clones. The germline V gene encodes CDR1 MGHRA and CDR2 YSYEKL. Including cysteine and phenylalanine, the CDR3 has 15 amino acids. CDR3 DNA is the only sequence kept; it has 45 bases, read in frame from the first base. Relative to germline, V is 1 base shorter and J is 6 bases shorter, with 13 bases between their ends.

The donors belonged to the validation cohort of 120 subjects, which was separate from the roughly 700-subject first cohort. This clonotype was obtained from a man aged 25-40 years in good health and CMV-seronegative. Recombination connected TRBV4-1 to TRBJ2-1; the D gene is perhaps TRBD1, from 6 matching bases. Sequencing was done on a sample of PBMCs. The CDR3 is CASSQGQVGSNEQFF. Read as DNA, the sequence is TGCGCCAGCAGCCAAGGACAGGTAGGGTCCAATGAGCAGTTCTTC.